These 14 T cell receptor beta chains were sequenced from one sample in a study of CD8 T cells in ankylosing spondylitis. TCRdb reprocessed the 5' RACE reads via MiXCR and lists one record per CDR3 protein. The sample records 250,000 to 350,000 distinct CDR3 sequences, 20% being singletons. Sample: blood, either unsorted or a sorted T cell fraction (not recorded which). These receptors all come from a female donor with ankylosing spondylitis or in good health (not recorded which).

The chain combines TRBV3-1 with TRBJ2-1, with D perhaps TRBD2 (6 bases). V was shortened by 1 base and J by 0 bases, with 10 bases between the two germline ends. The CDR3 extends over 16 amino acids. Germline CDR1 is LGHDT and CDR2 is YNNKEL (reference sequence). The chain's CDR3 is CASSQGVTSSYNEQFF. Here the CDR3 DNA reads TGTGCCAGCAGCCAAGGGGTGACTAGCTCCTACAATGAGCAGTTCTTC.

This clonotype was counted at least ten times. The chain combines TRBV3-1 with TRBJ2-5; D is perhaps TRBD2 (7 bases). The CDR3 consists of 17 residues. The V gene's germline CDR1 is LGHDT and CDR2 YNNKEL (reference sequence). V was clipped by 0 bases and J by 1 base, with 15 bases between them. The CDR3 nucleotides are TGTGCCAGCAGCCAAGAGGGGAGGGGGGGGATCCAAGAGACCCAGTACTTC. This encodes CASSQEGRGGIQETQYF.

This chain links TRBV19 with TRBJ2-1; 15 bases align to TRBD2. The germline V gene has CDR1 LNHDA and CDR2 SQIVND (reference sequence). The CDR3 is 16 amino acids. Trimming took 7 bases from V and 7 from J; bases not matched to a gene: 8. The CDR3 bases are TGTGCCAGTACCCCCGGGACTAGCGGGAGGCGGAATGAGCAGTTCTTC. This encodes CASTPGTSGRRNEQFF.

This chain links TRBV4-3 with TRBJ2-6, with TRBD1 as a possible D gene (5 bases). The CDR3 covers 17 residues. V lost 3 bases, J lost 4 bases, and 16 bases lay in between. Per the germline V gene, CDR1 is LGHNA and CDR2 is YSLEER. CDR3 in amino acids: CASSHVGELWGANVLTF. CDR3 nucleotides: TGCGCCAGCAGCCACGTAGGGGAATTATGGGGGGCCAACGTCCTGACTTTC.

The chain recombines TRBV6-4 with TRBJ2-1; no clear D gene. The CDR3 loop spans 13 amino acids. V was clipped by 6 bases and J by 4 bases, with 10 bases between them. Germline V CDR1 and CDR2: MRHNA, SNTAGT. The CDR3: CASSQTPYNEQFF. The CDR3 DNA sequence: TGTGCCAGCAGCCAAACCCCATACAATGAGCAGTTCTTC.

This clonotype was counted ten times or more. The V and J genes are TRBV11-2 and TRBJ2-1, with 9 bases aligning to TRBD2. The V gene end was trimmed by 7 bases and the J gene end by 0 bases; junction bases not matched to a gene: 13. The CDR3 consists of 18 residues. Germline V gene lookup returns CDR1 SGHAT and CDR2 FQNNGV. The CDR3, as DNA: TGTGCCAGCACCACGGGACTAGCCTTTCTTAGCTCCTACAATGAGCAGTTCTTC. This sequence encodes CASTTGLAFLSSYNEQFF.

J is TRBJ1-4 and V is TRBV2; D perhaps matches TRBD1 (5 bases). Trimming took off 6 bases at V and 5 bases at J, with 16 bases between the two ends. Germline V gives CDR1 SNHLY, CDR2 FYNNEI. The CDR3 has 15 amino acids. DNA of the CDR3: TGTGCCAGCAGCCGAGAAGGGACCTTAAATGAAAAACTGTTTTTT. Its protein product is CASSREGTLNEKLFF.

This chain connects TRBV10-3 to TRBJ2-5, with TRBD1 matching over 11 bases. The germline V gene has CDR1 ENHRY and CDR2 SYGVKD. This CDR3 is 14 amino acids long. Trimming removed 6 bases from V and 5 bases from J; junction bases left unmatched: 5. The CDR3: CAIRGQGVVETQYF. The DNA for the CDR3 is TGTGCCATCAGGGGACAGGGGGTCGTTGAGACCCAGTACTTC.

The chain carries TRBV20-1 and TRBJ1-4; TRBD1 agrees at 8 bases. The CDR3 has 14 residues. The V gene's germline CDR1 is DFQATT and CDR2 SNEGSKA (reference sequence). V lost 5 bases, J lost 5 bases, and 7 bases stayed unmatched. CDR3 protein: CSALLGQENEKLFF. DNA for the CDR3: TGCAGTGCTCTTCTGGGACAGGAGAATGAAAAACTGTTTTTT.

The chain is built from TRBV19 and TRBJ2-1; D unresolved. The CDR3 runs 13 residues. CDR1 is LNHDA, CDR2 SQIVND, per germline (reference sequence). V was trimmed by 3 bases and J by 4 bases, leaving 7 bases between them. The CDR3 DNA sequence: TGTGCCAGTAGTATGGGAAGGTACAATGAGCAGTTCTTC. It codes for CASSMGRYNEQFF.

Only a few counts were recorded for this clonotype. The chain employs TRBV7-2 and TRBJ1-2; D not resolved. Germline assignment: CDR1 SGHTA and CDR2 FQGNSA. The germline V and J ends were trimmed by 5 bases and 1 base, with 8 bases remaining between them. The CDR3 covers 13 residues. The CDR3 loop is CASSPTHNYGYTF. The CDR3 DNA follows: TGTGCCAGCAGCCCGACCCATAACTATGGCTACACCTTC.

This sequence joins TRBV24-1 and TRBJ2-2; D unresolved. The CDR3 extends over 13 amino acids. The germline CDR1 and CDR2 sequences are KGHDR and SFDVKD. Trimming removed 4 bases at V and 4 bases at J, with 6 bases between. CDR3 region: CATSDPPTGELFF. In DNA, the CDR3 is TGTGCCACCAGTGACCCTCCCACCGGGGAGCTGTTTTTT.

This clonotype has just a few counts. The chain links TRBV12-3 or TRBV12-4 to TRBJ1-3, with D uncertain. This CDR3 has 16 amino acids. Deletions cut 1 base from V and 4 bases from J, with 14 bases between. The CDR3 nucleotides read TGTGCCAGCAGTTTAGTTACTCAACCGGGAGGAAACACCATATATTTT. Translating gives CASSLVTQPGGNTIYF.

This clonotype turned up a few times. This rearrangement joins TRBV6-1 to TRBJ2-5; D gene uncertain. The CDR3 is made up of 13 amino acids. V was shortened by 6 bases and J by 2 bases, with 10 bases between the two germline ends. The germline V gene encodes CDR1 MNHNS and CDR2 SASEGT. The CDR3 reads CASRPLTQETQYF. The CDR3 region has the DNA TGTGCCAGCAGACCTTTAACGCAAGAGACCCAGTACTTC.